Included here is one TCR beta chain sequence, with context. This CDR3 has 13 amino acids. Trimming cost V 11 bases and J 2 bases; bases outside gene matches: 8. This entry belongs to a study of CD8 T cells in Susac syndrome. Random hexamers were used to reverse transcribe an amount of roughly 0.5 to 1 ug RNA. From the immunoSEQ multiplex PCR reads, TCRdb called clonotypes with MiXCR, one entry per CDR3 protein. The repertoire has about 150,000 distinct CDR3 sequences, more than 90% of them found once; the top ten carry over 0.065%. The sample consisted of CD4+ T cells from PBMCs. This chain connects TRBV23-1 to TRBJ1-2; 7 bases are a match to TRBD1. TRBV23-1 is reported as an ORF; its role is uncertain. The sequence came from a human donor with Susac syndrome. The CDR3 loop reads CAGGLDRNYGYTF. CDR3 DNA sequence: TGCGCCGGGGGTCTGGACAGGAACTATGGCTACACCTTC.